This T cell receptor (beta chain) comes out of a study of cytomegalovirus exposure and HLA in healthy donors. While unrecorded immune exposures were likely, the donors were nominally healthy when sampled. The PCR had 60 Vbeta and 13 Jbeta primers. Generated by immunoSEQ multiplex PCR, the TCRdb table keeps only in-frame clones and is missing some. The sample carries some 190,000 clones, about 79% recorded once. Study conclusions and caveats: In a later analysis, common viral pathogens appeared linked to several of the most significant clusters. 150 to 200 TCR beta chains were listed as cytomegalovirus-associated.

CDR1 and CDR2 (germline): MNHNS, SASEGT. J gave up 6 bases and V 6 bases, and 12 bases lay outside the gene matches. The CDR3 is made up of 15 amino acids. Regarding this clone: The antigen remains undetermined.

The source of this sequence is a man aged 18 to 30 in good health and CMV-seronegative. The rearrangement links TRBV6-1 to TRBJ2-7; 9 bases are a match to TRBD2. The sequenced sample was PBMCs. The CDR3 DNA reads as TGTGCCAGCAGAGGGCTAGCGGGATTGATCAGCGAGCAGTACTTC. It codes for CASRGLAGLISEQYF.